Shown below are 5 T cell receptor beta chains from a single sample sequenced in a study of shared clonotypes between healthy human individuals. The table came from immunoSEQ multiplex PCR; TCRdb's copy has only in-frame clones and leaves some out. The sample holds some 1 million clones; 65% to 80% are singletons and the top ten take 1.2% to 1.5%. The sequencing sample was made of memory CD4+ T cells sorted from blood. The subset: CD45RA-negative fraction. The receptors originated from a man younger than 35 in good health.

The chain carries TRBV30 and TRBJ2-3; 9 bases line up with TRBD1. The V and J ends lost 2 bases and 4 bases, in that order; junction bases with no gene match: 4. This CDR3 comprises 14 residues. The germline gives CDR1 GTSNPN, CDR2 SVGIG (reference sequence). In DNA form, the CDR3 reads TGTGCCTGGAGTTGGGGACAGGGCCCAGATACGCAGTATTTT. This sequence encodes CAWSWGQGPDTQYF. The whole variable domain, filled in from reference TRBV30 and TRBJ2-3, reads SQTIHQWPATLVQPVGSPLSLECTVEGTSNPNLYWYRQAAGRGLQLLFYSVGIGQISSEVPQNLSASRPQDRQFILSSKKLLLSDSGFYLCAWSWGQGPDTQYFGPGTRLTVL.

This rearrangement joins TRBV2 to TRBJ1-2, with TRBD1 identical over 7 bases. The trim removed 8 bases at V and 5 bases at J, leaving 11 bases unmatched. CDR1 and CDR2 from the germline V gene are SNHLY and FYNNEI. The CDR3 spans 14 residues. Here the CDR3 DNA reads TGTGCCAGCGGCAACCAACAGGGGAGGTATGGCTACACCTTC. Translating gives CASGNQQGRYGYTF.

CDR3 DNA: TGTGCCAGCAGTTTAGGGGGGGTGAGGACTGAAGCTTTCTTT. As protein: CASSLGGVRTEAFF. J is TRBJ1-1 and V is TRBV27; weak D call: TRBD1 (5 bases). V dropped 2 bases and J dropped 5 bases, with 12 bases sitting between them. Germline V gene data show CDR1 as MNHEY and CDR2 as SMNVEV (reference sequence). CDR3 length: 14 residues.

The chain carries TRBV10-3 and TRBJ1-1; D perhaps matches TRBD1 (5 bases). The CDR3 loop spans 17 amino acids. V lost 0 bases, J lost 1 base, and 15 bases lay in between. Germline CDR1 and CDR2: ENHRY and SYGVKD. The CDR3 DNA follows: TGTGCCATCAGTGAGTCCTCAGTGGGACCGTCGAACACTGAAGCTTTCTTT. Residues: CAISESSVGPSNTEAFF.

V and J are TRBV5-5 and TRBJ1-4; 9 positions agree with TRBD1. The CDR3 has 15 residues. V was pared by 2 bases and J by 5 bases, with 4 bases of the junction left unmatched. The V gene's germline CDR1 is SGHKS and CDR2 YYEKEE (reference sequence). CDR3 sequence: CASSFGTGWNEKLFF. Written as DNA, the CDR3 is TGTGCCAGCAGCTTTGGGACAGGGTGGAATGAAAAACTGTTTTTT. The full variable domain, in which reference TRBV5-5 and TRBJ1-4 provide the parts outside the CDR3, is DAGVTQSPTHLIKTRGQQVTLRCSPISGHKSVSWYQQVLGQGPQFIFQYYEKEERGRGNFPDRFSARQFPNYSSELNVNALLLGDSALYLCASSFGTGWNEKLFFGSGTQLSVL.